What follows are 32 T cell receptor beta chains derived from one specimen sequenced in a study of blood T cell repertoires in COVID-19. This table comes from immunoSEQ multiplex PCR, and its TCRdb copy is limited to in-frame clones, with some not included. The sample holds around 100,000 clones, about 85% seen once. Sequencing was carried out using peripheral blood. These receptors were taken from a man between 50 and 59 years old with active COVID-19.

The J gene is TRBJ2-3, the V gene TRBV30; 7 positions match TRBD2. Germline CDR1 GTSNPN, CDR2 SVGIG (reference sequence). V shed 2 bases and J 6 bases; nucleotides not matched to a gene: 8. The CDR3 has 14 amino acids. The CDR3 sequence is CAWSPKGGPDTQYF. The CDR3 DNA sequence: TGTGCCTGGAGTCCCAAGGGAGGGCCGGATACGCAGTATTTT.

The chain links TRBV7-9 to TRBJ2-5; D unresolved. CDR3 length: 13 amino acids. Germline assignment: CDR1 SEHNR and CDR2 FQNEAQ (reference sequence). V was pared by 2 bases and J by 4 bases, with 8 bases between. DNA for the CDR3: TGTGCCAGCAGCTTAAAACAAGTAGAGACCCAGTACTTC. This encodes CASSLKQVETQYF. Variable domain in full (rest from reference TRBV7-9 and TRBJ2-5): DTGVSQNPRHKITKRGQNVTFRCDPISEHNRLYWYRQTLGQGPEFLTYFQNEAQLEKSRLLSDRFSAERPKGSFSTLEIQRTEQGDSAMYLCASSLKQVETQYFGPGTRLLVL.

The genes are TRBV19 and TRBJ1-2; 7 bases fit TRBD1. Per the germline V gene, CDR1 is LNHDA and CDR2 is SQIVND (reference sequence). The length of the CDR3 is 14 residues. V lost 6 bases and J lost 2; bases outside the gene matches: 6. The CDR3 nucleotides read TGTGCCAGTAGCGGAAGACAGGGAAACTATGGCTACACCTTC. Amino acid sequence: CASSGRQGNYGYTF.

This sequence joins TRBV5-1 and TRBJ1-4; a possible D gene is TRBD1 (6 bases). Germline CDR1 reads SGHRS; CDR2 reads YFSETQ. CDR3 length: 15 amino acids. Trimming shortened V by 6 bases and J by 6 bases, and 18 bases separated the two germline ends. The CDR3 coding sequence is TGCGCCAGCACTTTAACGGGACACGGATATGAAAAACTGTTTTTT. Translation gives CASTLTGHGYEKLFF.

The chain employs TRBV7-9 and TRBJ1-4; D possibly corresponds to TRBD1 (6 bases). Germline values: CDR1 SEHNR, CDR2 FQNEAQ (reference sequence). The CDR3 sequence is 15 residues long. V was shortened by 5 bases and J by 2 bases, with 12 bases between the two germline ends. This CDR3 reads CASSIQTGTNEKLFF. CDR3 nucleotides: TGTGCCAGCAGCATCCAGACAGGCACTAATGAAAAACTGTTTTTT.

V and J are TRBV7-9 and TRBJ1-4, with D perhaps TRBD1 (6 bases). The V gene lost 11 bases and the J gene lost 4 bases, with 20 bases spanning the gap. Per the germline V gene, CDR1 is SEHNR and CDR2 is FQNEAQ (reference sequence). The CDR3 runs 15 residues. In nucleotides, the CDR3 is TGTGCCGGGGGCCATGGGGGATCTCATAATGAAAAACTGTTTTTT. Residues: CAGGHGGSHNEKLFF. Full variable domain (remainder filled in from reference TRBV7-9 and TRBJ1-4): DTGVSQNPRHKITKRGQNVTFRCDPISEHNRLYWYRQTLGQGPEFLTYFQNEAQLEKSRLLSDRFSAERPKGSFSTLEIQRTEQGDSAMYLCAGGHGGSHNEKLFFGSGTQLSVL.

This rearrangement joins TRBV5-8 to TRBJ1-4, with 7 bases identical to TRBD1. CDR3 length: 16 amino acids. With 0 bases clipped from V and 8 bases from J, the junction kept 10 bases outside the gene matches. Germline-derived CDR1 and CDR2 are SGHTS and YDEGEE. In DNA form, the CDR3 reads TGTGCCAGCAGCTTGGGACAGGGAAGGGCAGGGGAAAAACTGTTTTTT. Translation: CASSLGQGRAGEKLFF. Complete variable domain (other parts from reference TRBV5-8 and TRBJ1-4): EAGVTQSPTHLIKTRGQQATLRCSPISGHTSVYWYQQALGLGLQFLLWYDEGEERNRGNFPPRFSGRQFPNYSSELNVNALELEDSALYLCASSLGQGRAGEKLFFGSGTQLSVL.

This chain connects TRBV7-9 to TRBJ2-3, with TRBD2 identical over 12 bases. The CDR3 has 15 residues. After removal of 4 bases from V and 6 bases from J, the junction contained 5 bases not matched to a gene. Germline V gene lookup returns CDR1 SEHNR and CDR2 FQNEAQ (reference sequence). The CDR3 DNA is TGTGCCAGCAGCTCCGGACTAGCGGGGTGGGATACGCAGTATTTT. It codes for CASSSGLAGWDTQYF.

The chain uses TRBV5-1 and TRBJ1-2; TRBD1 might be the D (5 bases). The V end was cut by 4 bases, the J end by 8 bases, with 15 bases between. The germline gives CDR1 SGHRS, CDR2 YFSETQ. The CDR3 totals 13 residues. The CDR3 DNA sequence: TGCGCCAGCAGCCCGGAGGGGAATAGGGGCTACACCTTC. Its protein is CASSPEGNRGYTF.

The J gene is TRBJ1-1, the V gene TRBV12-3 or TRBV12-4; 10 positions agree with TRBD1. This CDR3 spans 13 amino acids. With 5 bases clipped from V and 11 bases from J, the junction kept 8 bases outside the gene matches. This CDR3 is CASSTGTGVTAFF. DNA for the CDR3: TGTGCCAGCAGTACCGGGACAGGGGTTACGGCTTTCTTT.

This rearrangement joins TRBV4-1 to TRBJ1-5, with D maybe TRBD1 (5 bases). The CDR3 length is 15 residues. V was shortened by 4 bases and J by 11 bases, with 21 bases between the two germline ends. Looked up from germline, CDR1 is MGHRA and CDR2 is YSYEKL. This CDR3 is CASSPEGTYGGAQHF. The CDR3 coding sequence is TGCGCCAGCAGCCCTGAGGGGACTTATGGGGGAGCCCAGCATTTT.

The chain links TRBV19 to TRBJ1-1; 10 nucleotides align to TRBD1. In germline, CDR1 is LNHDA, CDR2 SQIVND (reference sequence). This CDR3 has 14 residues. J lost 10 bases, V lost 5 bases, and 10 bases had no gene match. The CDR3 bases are TGTGCCAGTAGTGCCGTAGGGGACAGGGGAATAGCTTTCTTT. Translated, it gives CASSAVGDRGIAFF.

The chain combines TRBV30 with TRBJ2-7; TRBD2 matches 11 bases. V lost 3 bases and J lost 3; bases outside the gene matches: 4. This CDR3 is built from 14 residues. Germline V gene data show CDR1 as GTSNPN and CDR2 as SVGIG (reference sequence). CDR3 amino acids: CAWRRLAGNYEQYF. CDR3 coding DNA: TGTGCCTGGAGGAGACTAGCGGGGAACTACGAGCAGTACTTC.

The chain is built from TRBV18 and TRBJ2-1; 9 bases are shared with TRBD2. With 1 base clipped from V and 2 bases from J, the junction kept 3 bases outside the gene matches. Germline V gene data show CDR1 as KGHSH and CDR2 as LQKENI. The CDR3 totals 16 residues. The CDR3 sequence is CASSPQASGAYNEQFF. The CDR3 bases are TGTGCCAGCTCACCACAGGCTAGCGGGGCCTACAATGAGCAGTTCTTC.

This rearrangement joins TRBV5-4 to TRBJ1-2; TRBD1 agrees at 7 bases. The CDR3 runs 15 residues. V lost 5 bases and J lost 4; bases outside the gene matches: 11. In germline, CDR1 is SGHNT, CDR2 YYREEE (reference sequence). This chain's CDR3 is CASSSGTANLYGYTF. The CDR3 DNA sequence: TGTGCCAGCAGTTCGGGGACAGCAAATCTCTATGGCTACACCTTC. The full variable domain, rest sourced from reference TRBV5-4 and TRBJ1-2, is ETGVTQSPTHLIKTRGQQVTLRCSSQSGHNTVSWYQQALGQGPQFIFQYYREEENGRGNFPPRFSGLQFPNYSSELNVNALELDDSALYLCASSSGTANLYGYTFGSGTRLTVV.

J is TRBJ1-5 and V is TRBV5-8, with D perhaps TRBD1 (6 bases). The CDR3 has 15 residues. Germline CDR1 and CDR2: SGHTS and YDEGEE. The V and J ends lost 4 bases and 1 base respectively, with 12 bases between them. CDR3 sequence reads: CASSPTGQSNQPQHF. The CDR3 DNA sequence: TGTGCCAGCAGCCCAACCGGACAGAGCAATCAGCCCCAGCATTTT.

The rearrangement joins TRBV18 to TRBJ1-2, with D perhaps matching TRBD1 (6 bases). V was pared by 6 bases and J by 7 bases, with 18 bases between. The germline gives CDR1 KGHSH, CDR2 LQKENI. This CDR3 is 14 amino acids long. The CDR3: CASSSGTRDGGYTF. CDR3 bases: TGTGCCAGCTCCTCCGGGACACGGGATGGTGGCTACACCTTC.

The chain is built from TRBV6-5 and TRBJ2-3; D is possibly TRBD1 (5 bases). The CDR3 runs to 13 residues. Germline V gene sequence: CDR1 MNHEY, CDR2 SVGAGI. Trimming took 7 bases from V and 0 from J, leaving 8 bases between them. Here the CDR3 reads CASKRQSTDTQYF. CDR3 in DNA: TGTGCCAGCAAACGACAGAGCACAGATACGCAGTATTTT.

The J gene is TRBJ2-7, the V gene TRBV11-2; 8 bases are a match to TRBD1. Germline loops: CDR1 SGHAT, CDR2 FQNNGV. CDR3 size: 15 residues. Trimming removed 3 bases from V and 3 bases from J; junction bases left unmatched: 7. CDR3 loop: CASSFRGQANYEQYF. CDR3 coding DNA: TGTGCCAGCAGCTTCAGGGGACAGGCTAACTACGAGCAGTACTTC.

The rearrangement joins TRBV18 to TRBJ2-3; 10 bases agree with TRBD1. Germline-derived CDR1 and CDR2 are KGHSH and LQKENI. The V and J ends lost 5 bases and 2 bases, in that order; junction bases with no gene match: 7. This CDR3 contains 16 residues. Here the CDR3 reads CASSRQGAEPTDTQYF. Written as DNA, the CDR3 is TGTGCCAGCTCAAGACAGGGGGCCGAACCCACAGATACGCAGTATTTT.

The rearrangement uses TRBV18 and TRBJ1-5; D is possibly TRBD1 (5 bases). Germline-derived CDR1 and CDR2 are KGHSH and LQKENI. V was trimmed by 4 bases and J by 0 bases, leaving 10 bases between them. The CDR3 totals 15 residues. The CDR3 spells CASSQQTDSNQPQHF. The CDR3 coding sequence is TGTGCCAGCTCACAACAGACAGATAGCAATCAGCCCCAGCATTTT.

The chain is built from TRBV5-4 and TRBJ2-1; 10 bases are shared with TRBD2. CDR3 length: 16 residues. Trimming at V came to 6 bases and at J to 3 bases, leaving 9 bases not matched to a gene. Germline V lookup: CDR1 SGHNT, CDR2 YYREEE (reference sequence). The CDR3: CASTNKRGGFYNEQFF. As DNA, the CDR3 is TGTGCCAGCACCAACAAGCGGGGGGGCTTCTACAATGAGCAGTTCTTC.

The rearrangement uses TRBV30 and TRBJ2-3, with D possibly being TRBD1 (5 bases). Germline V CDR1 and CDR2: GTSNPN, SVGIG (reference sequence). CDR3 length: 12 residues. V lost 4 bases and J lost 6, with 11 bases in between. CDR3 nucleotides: TGTGCCTGGAACATCAGGGCGGATACGCAGTATTTT. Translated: CAWNIRADTQYF.

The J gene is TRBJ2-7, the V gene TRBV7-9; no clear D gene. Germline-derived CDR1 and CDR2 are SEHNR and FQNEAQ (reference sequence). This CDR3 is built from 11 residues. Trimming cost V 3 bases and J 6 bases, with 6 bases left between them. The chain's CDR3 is CASSFYGEQYF. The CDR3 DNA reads TGTGCCAGCAGCTTTTACGGCGAGCAGTACTTC.

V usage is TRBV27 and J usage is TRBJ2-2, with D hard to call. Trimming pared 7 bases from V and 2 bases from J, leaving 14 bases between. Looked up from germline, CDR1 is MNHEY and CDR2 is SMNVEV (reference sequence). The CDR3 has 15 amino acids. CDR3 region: CASNPEHQNTGELFF. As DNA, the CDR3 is TGTGCCAGCAACCCAGAACACCAAAACACCGGGGAGCTGTTTTTT.

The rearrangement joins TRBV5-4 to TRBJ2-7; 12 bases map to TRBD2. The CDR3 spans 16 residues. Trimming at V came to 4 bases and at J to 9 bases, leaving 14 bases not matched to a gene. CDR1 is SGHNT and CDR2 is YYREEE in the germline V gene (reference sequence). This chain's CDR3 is CASSDGTSGHSSGQYF. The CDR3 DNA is TGTGCCAGCAGCGACGGGACTAGCGGGCACTCCTCGGGGCAGTACTTC.

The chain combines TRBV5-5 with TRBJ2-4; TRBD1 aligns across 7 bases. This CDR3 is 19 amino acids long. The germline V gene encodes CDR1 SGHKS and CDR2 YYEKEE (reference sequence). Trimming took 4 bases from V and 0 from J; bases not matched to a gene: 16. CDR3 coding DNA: TGTGCCAGCAGCACGGACAGGCGACCCTTTGACTTAGCCAAAAACATTCAGTACTTC. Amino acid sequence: CASSTDRRPFDLAKNIQYF.

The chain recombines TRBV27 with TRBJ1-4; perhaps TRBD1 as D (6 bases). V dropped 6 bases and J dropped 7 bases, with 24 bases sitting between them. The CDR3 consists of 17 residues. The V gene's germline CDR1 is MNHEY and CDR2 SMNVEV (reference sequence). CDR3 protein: CASSLSRAGANGEKLFF. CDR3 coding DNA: TGTGCCAGCAGCCTATCCCGGGCGGGGGCGAATGGTGAAAAACTGTTTTTT.

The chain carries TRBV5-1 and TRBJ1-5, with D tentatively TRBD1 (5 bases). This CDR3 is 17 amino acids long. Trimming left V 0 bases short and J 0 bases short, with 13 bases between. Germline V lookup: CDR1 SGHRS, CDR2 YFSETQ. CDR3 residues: CASSLAETVNSNQPQHF. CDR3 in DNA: TGCGCCAGCAGCTTGGCCGAGACAGTTAATAGCAATCAGCCCCAGCATTTT.

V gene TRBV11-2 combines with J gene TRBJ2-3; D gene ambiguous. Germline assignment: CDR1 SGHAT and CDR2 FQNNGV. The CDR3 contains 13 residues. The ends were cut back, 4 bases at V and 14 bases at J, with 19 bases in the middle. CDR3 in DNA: TGTGCCAGCAGCTCCCCTCGGTCGCCATTCTTGTATTTT. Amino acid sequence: CASSSPRSPFLYF. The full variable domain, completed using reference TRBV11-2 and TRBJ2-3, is EAGVAQSPRYKIIEKRQSVAFWCNPISGHATLYWYQQILGQGPKLLIQFQNNGVVDDSQLPKDRFSAERLKGVDSTLKIQPAKLEDSAVYLCASSSPRSPFLYFGPGTRLTVL.

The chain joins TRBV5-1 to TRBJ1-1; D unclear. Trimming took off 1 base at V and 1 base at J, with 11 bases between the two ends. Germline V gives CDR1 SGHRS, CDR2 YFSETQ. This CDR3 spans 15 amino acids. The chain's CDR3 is CASSLMAQKNTEAFF. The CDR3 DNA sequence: TGCGCCAGCAGCTTGATGGCACAGAAGAACACTGAAGCTTTCTTT.

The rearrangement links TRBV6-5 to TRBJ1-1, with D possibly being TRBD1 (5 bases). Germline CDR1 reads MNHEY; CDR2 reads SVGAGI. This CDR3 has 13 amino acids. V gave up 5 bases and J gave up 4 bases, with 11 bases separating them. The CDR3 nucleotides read TGTGCCAGCAGTACTATGGGGGGCACTGAAGCTTTCTTT. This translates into CASSTMGGTEAFF.